This T cell receptor (beta chain) was found in a study of Ad26.COV2.S vaccination and SARS-CoV-2 variants. Overall study context: Ad26.COV2.S arm of COV1001 included the donor. The study, taken as a whole, reports: Among vaccine recipients, spike-specific TCR breadth exceeded that of placebo recipients.

CDR3 length: 14 residues. V dropped 0 bases and J dropped 3 bases, with 8 bases sitting between them. Germline CDR1 and CDR2: SGHDN and FVKESK. The treatment is: 15 to 20 received Ad26.COV2.S at low or high dose, single or two shots; 5 received placebo; per-sample allocation not given. Specimen acquisition occurred on day 63 following the initial vaccine or placebo injection. Recruitment in Boston yielded a donor of adult age, 18-55 years. This clone was seen just once. Antigen: not known. The sample carries other DNA sequences with the same CDR3. The repertoire was sequenced with immunoSEQ multiplex PCR; TCRdb's copy has only in-frame clones and lacks some. The table records some 320,000 clones, around four fifths of them present only once.

The source was peripheral blood, collected in a trial of Ad26.COV2.S vaccine versus placebo. The chain employs TRBV14 and TRBJ1-2; D gene ambiguous. The sequence derives from a person between 18 and 65 years old who received the Ad26.COV2.S COVID-19 vaccine or a placebo. For the CDR3, the DNA is TGTGCCAGCAGCCAAGATCGTGCCGACTATGGCTACACCTTC. Translation gives CASSQDRADYGYTF.